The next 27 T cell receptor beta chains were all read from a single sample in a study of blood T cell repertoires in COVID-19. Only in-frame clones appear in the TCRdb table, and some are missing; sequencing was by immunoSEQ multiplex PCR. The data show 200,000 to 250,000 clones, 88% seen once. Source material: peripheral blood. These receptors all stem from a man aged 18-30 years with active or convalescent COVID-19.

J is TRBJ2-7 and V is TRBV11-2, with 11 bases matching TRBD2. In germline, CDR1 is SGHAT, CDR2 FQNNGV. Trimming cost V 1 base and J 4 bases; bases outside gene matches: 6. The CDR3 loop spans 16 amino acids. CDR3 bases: TGTGCCAGCAGCTTAGGAGTAGCGGGAGGGCCGTACGAGCAGTACTTC. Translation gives CASSLGVAGGPYEQYF.

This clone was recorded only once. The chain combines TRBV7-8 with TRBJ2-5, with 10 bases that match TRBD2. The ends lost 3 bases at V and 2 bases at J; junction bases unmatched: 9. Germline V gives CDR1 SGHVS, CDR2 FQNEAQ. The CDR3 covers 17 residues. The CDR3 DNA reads TGTGCCAGCAGCTTCACCGAGGGACTAGCGAGACAAGAGACCCAGTACTTC. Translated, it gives CASSFTEGLARQETQYF.

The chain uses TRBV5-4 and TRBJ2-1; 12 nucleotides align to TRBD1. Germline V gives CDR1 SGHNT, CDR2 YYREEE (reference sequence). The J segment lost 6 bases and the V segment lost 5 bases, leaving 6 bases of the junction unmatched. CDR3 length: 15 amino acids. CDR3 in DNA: TGTGCCAGCAGAGCGGGACAGGGGGCGGGCAATGAGCAGTTCTTC. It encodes CASRAGQGAGNEQFF.

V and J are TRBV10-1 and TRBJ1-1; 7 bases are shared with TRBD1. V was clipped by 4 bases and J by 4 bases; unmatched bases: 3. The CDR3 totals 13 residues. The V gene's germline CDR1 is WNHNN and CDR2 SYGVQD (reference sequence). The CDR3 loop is CASSGGTATEAFF. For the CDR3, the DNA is TGCGCCAGCAGTGGCGGGACAGCCACTGAAGCTTTCTTT.

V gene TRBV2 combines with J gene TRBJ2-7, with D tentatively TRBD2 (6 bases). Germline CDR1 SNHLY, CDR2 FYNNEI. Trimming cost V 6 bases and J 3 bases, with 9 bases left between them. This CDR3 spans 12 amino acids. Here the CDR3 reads CASSGLNYEQYF. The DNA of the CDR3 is TGTGCCAGCAGCGGACTAAACTACGAGCAGTACTTC. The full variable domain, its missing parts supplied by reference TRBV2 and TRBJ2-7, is EPEVTQTPSHQVTQMGQEVILRCVPISNHLYFYWYRQILGQKVEFLVSFYNNEISEKSEIFDDQFSVERPDGSNFTLKIRSTKLEDSAMYFCASSGLNYEQYFGPGTRLTVT.

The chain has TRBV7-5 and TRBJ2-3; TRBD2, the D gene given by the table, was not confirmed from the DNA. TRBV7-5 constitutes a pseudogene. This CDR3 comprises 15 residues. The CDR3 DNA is TGTGTCAGAAGCTTGCACCGGGGATACACAGATACGCAGTATTTT. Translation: CVRSLHRGYTDTQYF.

The CDR3 nucleotides are TGTGCCAGCAGCCCCCGGGCAGGGGAGACCCAGTACTTC. Translation gives CASSPRAGETQYF. The chain recombines TRBV3-1 (or the pseudogene TRBV3-2) with TRBJ2-5, with D possibly being TRBD1 (5 bases). This CDR3 is built from 13 residues. Germline lookup yields CDR1 LGHDT and CDR2 YNNKEL (reference sequence). Trimming took 4 bases from V and 5 from J, leaving 11 bases between them.

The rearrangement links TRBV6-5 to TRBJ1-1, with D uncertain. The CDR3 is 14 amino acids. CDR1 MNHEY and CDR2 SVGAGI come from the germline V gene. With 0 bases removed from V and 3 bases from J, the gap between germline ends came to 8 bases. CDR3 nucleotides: TGTGCCAGCAGTTACTCGACCGCGGACACTGAAGCTTTCTTT. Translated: CASSYSTADTEAFF.

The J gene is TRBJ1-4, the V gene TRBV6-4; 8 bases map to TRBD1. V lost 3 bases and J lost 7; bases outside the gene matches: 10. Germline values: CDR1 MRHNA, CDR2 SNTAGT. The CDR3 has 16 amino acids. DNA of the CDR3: TGTGCCAGCAGTGAGAACGGCGACAGGGGAAGTGAAAAACTGTTTTTT. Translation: CASSENGDRGSEKLFF.

The CDR3 bases are TGTGCCAGCAGCCAAGAATCTAGCGGGAGTGAGACCCAGTACTTC. Its protein is CASSQESSGSETQYF. The chain combines TRBV4-2 with TRBJ2-5; 10 bases map to TRBD2. CDR1 LGHNA and CDR2 YNFKEQ come from the germline V gene. The CDR3 has 15 residues. Germline trimming cut 0 bases from V and 5 bases from J; bases unmatched to any gene: 3.

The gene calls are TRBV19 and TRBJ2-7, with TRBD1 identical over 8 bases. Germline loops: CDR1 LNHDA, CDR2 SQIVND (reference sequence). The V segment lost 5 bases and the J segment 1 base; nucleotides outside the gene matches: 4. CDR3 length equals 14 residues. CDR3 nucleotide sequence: TGTGCCAGTAGTCTCGACAGGGGTTCCTACGAGCAGTACTTC. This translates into CASSLDRGSYEQYF. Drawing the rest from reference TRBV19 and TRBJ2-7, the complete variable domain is DGGITQSPKYLFRKEGQNVTLSCEQNLNHDAMYWYRQDPGQGLRLIYYSQIVNDFQKGDIAEGYSVSREKKESFPLTVTSAQKNPTAFYLCASSLDRGSYEQYFGPGTRLTVT.

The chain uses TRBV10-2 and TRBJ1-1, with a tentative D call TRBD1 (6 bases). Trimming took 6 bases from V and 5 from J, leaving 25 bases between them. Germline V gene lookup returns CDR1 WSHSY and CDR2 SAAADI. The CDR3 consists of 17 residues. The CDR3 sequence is CASRFSGTLTKGTEAFF. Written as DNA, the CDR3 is TGCGCCAGCAGGTTCTCCGGGACACTCACCAAGGGGACTGAAGCTTTCTTT.

This CDR3 reads CASTQGSETQYF. CDR3 bases: TGCGCCAGCACCCAGGGATCGGAGACCCAGTACTTC. The rearrangement uses TRBV5-1 and TRBJ2-5; D might be TRBD1 (5 bases). Per germline, CDR1 SGHRS and CDR2 YFSETQ. The V end lost 6 bases, the J end lost 5 bases, and 11 bases lay between the germline ends. The CDR3 has 12 residues.

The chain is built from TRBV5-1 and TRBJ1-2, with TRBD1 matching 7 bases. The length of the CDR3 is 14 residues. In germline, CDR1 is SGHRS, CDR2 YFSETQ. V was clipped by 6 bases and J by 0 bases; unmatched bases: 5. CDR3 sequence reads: CASTSGTANYGYTF. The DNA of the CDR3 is TGCGCCAGCACCTCAGGGACAGCTAACTATGGCTACACCTTC. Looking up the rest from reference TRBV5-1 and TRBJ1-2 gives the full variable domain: KAGVTQTPRYLIKTRGQQVTLSCSPISGHRSVSWYQQTPGQGLQFLFEYFSETQRNKGNFPGRFSGRQFSNSRSEMNVSTLELGDSALYLCASTSGTANYGYTFGSGTRLTVV.

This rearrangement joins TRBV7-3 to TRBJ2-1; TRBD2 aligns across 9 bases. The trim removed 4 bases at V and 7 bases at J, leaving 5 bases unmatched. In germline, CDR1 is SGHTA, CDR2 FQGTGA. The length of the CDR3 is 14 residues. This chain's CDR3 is CASSSASGTNEQFF. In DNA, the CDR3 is TGTGCCAGCAGCTCCGCTAGCGGGACTAATGAGCAGTTCTTC.

This CDR3 reads CAWSLGLTNYGYTF. The CDR3 region has the DNA TGTGCCTGGAGTTTGGGCCTGACCAACTATGGCTACACCTTC. The chain links TRBV30 to TRBJ1-2; the D is unclear. Germline values: CDR1 GTSNPN, CDR2 SVGIG (reference sequence). V was cut by 2 bases and J by 2 bases, with 12 bases left in between. There are 14 residues in the CDR3.

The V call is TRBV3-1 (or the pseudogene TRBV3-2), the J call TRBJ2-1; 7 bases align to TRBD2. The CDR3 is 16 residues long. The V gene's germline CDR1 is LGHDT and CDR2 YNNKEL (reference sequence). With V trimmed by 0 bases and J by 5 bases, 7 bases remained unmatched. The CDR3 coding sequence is TGTGCCAGCAGCCAAGATACTAGCGTTTGGGACAATGAGCAGTTCTTC. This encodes CASSQDTSVWDNEQFF.

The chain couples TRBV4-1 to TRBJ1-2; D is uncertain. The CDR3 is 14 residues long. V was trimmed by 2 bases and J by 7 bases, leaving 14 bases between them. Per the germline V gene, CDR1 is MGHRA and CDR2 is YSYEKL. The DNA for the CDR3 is TGCGCCAGCAGCCAACCGGGAATGGGGAGTGGCTACACCTTC. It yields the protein CASSQPGMGSGYTF.

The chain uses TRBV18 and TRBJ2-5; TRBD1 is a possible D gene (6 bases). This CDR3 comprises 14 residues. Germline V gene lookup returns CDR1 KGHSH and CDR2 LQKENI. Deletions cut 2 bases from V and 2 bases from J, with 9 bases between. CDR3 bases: TGTGCCAGCTCACCAGTGGGGACACAAGAGACCCAGTACTTC. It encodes CASSPVGTQETQYF.

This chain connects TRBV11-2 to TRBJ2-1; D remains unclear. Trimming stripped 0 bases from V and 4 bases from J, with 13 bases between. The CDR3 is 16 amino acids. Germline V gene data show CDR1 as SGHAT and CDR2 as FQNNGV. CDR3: CASSLEVVAGYNEQFF. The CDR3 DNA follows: TGTGCCAGCAGCTTAGAGGTGGTAGCCGGATACAATGAGCAGTTCTTC.

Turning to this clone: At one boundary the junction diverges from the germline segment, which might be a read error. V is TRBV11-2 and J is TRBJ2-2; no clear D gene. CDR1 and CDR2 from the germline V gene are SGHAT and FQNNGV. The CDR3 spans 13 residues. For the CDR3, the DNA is TGTGCCAGCAGCTTAAATCCCAGCGCAGTGGGTAATTTT. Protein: CASSLNPSAVGNF.

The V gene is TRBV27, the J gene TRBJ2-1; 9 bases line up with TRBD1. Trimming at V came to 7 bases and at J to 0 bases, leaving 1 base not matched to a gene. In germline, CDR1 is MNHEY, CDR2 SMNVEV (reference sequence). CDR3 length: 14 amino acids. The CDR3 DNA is TGTGCCAGCATGACAGGGGGCTCCTACAATGAGCAGTTCTTC. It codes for CASMTGGSYNEQFF.

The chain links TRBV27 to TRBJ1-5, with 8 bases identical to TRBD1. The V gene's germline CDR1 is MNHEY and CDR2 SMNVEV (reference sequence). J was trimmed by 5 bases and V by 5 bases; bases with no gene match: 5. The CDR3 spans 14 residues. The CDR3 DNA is TGTGCCAGCAGTCCCCAGGGGGCAGATCAGCCCCAGCATTTT. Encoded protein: CASSPQGADQPQHF.

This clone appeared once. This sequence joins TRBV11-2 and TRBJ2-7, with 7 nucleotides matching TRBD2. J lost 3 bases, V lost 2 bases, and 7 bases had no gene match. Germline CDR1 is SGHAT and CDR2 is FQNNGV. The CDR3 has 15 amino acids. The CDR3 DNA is TGTGCCAGCAGCTTAAGTCCAGCGGGATTCTACGAGCAGTACTTC. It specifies CASSLSPAGFYEQYF.

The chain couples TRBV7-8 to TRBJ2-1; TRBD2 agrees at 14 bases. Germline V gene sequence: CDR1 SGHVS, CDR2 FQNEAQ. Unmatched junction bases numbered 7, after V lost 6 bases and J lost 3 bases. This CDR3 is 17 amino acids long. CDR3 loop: CASREGTSGRLYNEQFF. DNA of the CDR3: TGTGCCAGCAGAGAGGGGACTAGCGGGAGACTCTACAATGAGCAGTTCTTC.

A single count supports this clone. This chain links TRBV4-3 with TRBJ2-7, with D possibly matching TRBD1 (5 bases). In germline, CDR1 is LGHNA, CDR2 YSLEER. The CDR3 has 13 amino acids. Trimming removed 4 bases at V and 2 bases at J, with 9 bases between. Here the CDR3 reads CASSPDTAYEQYF. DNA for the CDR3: TGCGCCAGCAGCCCGGACACCGCCTACGAGCAGTACTTC.

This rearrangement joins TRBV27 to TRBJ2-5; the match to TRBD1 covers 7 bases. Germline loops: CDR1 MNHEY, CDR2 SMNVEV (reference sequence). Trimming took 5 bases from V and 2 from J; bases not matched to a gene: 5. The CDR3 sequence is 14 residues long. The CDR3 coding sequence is TGTGCCAGCAGTCCCGGGACAGCTCAAGAGACCCAGTACTTC. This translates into CASSPGTAQETQYF.